The clone carrying this TCR beta chain was observed a single time. The antigen is unknown. The record originates from a study of somatic mutations in cytotoxic T cells in rheumatoid arthritis. Whole-study findings and limits: Rheumatoid arthritis patients and age-matched healthy controls showed no significant difference in CD8+ T-cell clonality.

The repertoire was sequenced with immunoSEQ multiplex PCR; TCRdb's copy has only in-frame clones and lacks some. The sample shows 9,200 or so clones, over 60% of them seen only once. The source of this sequence is an adult with rheumatoid arthritis. Sequencing was done on a sample of CD8+ T cells sorted from blood.

The CDR3 protein is CASGVSGTSTDTQYF. For the CDR3, the DNA is TGTGCCAGCGGGGTTAGCGGGACCAGCACAGATACGCAGTATTTT. The chain uses TRBV9 and TRBJ2-3, with 8 bases lining up with TRBD2. The ends lost 7 bases at V and 0 bases at J; junction bases unmatched: 7. CDR1 and CDR2 (germline): SGDLS, YYNGEE. The CDR3 sequence is 15 residues long.